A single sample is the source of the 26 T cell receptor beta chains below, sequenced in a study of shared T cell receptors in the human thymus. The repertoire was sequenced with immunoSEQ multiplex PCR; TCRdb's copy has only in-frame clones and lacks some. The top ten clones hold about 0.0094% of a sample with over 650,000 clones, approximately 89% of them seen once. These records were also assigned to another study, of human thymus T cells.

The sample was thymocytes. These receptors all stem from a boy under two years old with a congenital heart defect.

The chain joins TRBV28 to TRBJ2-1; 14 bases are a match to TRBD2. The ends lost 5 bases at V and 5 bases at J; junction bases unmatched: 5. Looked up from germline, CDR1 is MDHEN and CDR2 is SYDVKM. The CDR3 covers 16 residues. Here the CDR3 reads CASSAWTSGGNNEQFF. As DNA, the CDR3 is TGTGCCAGCAGTGCCTGGACTAGCGGGGGGAACAATGAGCAGTTCTTC.

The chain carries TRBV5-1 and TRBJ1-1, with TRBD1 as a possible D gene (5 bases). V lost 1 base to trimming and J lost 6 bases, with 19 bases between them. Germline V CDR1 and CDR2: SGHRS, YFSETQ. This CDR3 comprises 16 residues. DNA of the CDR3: TGCGCCAGCAGCTTGTGGGGACTCCGGGCCCAGCCTGAAGCTTTCTTT. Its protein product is CASSLWGLRAQPEAFF.

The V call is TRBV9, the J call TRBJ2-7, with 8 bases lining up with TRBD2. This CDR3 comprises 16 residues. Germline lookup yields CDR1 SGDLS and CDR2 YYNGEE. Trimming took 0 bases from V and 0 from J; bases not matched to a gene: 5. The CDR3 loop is CASSVGPGLDSYEQYF. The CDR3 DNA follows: TGTGCCAGCAGCGTAGGACCGGGACTAGACTCCTACGAGCAGTACTTC.

In DNA form, the CDR3 reads TGTGCCAGCAGAAGCGGGGACAGGGGATCGGATGGCTACACCTTC. It yields the protein CASRSGDRGSDGYTF. The chain has TRBV6-5 and TRBJ1-2; 10 bases are shared with TRBD1. V dropped 6 bases and J dropped 6; count of bases not matched to a gene: 10. The CDR3 runs 15 residues. From germline, CDR1 is MNHEY and CDR2 SVGAGI.

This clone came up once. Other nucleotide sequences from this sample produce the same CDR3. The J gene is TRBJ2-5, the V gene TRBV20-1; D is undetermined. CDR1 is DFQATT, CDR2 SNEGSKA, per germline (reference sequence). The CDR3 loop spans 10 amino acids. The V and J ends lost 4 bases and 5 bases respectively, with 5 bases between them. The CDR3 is CSATGETQYF. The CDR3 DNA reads TGCAGTGCTACCGGGGAGACCCAGTACTTC.

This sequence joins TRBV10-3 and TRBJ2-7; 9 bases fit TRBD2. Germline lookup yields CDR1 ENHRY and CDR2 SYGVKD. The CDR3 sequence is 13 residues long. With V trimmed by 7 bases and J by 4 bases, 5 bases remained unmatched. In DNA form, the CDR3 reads TGTGCCATCAAACATAGCGGGAGATACGAGCAGTACTTC. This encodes CAIKHSGRYEQYF.

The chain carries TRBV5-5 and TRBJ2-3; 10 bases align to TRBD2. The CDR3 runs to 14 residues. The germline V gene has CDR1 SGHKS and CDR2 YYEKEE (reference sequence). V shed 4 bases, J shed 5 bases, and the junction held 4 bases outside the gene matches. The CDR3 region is CASSPAGGRDTQYF. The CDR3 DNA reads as TGTGCCAGCAGCCCAGCGGGGGGGAGAGATACGCAGTATTTT.

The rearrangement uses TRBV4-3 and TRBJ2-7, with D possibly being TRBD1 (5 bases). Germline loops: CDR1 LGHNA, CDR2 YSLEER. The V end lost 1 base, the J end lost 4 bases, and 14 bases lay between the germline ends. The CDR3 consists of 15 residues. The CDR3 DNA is TGCGCCAGCAGCCAAGGGGTAGGGGCGGAATACGAGCAGTACTTC. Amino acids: CASSQGVGAEYEQYF.

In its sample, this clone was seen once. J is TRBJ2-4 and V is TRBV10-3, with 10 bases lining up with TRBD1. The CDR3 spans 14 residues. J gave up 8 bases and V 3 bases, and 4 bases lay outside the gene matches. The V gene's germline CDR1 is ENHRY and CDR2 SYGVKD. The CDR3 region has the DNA TGTGCCATCAGTGAACGGGACAGGGGAGACATTCAGTACTTC. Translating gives CAISERDRGDIQYF.

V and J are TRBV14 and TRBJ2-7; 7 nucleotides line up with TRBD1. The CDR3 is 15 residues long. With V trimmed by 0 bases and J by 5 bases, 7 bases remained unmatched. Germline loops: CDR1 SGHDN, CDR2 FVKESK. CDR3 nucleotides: TGTGCCAGCAGCCAAGATCACAGGGGTGTCCACGAGCAGTACTTC. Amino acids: CASSQDHRGVHEQYF.

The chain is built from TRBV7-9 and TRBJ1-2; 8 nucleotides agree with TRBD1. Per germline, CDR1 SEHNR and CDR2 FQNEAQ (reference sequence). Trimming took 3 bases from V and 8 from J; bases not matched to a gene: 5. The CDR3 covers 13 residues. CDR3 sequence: CASSFKQGGGYTF. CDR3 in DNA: TGTGCCAGCAGCTTCAAACAGGGGGGAGGCTACACCTTC.

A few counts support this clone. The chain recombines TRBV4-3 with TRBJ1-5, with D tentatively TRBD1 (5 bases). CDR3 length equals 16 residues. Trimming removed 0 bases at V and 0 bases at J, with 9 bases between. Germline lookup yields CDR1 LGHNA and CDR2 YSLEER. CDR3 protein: CASSQDRAHSNQPQHF. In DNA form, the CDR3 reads TGCGCCAGCAGCCAAGACAGGGCGCATAGCAATCAGCCCCAGCATTTT.

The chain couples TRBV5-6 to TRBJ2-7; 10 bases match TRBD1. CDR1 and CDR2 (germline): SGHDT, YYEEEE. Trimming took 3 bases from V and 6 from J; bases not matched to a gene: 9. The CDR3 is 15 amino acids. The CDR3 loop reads CASSWWGGQGGEQYF. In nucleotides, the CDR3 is TGTGCCAGCAGCTGGTGGGGCGGACAGGGGGGCGAGCAGTACTTC.

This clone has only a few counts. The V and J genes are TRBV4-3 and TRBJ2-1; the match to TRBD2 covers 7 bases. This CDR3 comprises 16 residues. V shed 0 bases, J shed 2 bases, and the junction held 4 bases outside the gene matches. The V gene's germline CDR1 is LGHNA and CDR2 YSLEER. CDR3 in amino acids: CASSQDGGLPYNEQFF. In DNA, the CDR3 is TGCGCCAGCAGCCAAGACGGGGGACTACCCTACAATGAGCAGTTCTTC.

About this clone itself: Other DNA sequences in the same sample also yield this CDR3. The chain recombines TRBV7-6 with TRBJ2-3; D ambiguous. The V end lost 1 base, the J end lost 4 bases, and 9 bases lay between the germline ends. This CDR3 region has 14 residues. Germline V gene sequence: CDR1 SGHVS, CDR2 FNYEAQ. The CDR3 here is CASSLGGTPDTQYF. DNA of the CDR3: TGTGCCAGCAGCTTAGGCGGTACCCCAGATACGCAGTATTTT. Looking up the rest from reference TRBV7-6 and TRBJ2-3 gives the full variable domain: GAGVSQSPRYKVTKRGQDVALRCDPISGHVSLYWYRQALGQGPEFLTYFNYEAQQDKSGLPNDRFSAERPEGSISTLTIQRTEQRDSAMYRCASSLGGTPDTQYFGPGTRLTVL.

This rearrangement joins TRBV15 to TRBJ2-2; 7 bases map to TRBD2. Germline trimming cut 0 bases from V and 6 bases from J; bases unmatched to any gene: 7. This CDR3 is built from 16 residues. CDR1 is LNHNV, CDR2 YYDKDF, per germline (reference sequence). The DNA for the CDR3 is TGTGCCACCAGCAGAGAGCGCCCCACTAGCGCCGGGGAGCTGTTTTTT. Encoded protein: CATSRERPTSAGELFF.

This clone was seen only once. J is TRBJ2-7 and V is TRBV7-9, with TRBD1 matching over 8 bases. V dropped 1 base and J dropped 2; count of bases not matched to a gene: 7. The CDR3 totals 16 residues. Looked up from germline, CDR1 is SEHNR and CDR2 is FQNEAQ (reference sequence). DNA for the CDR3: TGTGCCAGCAGCTTAGTCCAGGACAGGGCCCCCTACGAGCAGTACTTC. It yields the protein CASSLVQDRAPYEQYF. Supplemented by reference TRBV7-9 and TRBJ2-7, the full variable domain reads DTGVSQNPRHKITKRGQNVTFRCDPISEHNRLYWYRQTLGQGPEFLTYFQNEAQLEKSRLLSDRFSAERPKGSFSTLEIQRTEQGDSAMYLCASSLVQDRAPYEQYFGPGTRLTVT.

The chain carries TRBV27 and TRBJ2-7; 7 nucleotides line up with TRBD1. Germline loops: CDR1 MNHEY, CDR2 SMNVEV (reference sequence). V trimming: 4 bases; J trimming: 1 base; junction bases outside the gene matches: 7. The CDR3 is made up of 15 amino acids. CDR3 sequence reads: CASSYTRDRSYEQYF. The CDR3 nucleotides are TGTGCCAGCAGTTATACCCGGGACAGATCCTACGAGCAGTACTTC.

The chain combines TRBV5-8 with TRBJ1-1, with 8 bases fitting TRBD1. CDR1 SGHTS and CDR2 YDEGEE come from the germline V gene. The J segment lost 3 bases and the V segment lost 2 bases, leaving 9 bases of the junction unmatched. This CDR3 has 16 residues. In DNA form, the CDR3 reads TGTGCCAGCAGCTTCTCACCCGGGACAGGCTACACTGAAGCTTTCTTT. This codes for CASSFSPGTGYTEAFF.

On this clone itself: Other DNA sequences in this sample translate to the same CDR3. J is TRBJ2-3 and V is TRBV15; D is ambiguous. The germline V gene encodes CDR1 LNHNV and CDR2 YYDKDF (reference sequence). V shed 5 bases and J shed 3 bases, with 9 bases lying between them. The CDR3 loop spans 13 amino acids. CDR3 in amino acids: CATSPTGTDTQYF. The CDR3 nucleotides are TGTGCCACCAGCCCCACCGGGACAGATACGCAGTATTTT.

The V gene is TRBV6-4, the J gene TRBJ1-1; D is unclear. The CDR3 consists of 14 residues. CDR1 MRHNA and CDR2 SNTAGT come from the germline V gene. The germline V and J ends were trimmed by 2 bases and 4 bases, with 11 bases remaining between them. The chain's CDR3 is CASSDGGQGTEAFF. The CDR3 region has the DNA TGTGCCAGCAGTGACGGTGGGCAAGGCACTGAAGCTTTCTTT.

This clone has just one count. The CDR3 protein is CASSPVLGLAGLSTDTQYF. The CDR3 DNA is TGTGCCAGCAGCCCCGTTTTGGGACTAGCGGGACTCAGCACAGATACGCAGTATTTT. V and J are TRBV9 and TRBJ2-3, with 13 bases identical to TRBD2. Germline V lookup: CDR1 SGDLS, CDR2 YYNGEE. V gave up 4 bases and J gave up 0 bases; unmatched junction bases: 11. The CDR3 extends over 19 amino acids.

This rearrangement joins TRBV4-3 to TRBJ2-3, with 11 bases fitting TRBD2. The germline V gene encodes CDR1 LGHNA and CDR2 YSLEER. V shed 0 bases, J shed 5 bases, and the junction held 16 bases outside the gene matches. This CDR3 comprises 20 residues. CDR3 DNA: TGCGCCAGCAGCCAAGAGTGGGGTAGCGGGAGGGGGTTGGGCGAAGATACGCAGTATTTT. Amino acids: CASSQEWGSGRGLGEDTQYF.

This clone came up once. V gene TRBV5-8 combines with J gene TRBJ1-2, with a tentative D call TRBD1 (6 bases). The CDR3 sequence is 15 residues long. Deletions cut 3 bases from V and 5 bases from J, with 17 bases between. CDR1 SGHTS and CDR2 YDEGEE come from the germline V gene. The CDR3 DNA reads TGTGCCAGCAGCTCCCAAAGGACAGCCTGTTATGGCTACACCTTC. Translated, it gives CASSSQRTACYGYTF.

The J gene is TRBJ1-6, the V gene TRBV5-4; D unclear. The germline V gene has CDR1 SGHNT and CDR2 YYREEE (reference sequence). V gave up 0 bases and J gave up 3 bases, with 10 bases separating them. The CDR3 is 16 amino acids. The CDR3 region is CASSLGSGIYNSPLHF. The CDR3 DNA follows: TGTGCCAGCAGCTTGGGGTCGGGGATCTATAATTCACCCCTCCACTTT.

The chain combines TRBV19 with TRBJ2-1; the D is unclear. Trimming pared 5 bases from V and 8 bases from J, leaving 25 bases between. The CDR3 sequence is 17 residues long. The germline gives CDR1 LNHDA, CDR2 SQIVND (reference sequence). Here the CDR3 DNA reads TGTGCCAGTAGTTCCACCCGAAGGCTAGACTGGCTCGATGAGCAGTTCTTC. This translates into CASSSTRRLDWLDEQFF.